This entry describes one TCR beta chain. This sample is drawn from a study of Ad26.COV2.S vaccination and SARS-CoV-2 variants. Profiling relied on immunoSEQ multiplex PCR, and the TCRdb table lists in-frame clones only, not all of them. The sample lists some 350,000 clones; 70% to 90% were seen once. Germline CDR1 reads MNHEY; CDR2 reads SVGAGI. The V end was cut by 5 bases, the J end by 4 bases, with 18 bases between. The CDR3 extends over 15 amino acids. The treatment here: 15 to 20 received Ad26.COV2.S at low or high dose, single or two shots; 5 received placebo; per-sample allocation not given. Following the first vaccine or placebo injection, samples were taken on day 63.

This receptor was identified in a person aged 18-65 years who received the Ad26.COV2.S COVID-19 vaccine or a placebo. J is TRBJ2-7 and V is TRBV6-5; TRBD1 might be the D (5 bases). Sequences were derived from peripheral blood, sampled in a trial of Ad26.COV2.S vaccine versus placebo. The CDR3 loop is CASSPGTGQLYEQYF. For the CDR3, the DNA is TGTGCCAGCAGTCCGGGCACAGGCCAACTTTACGAGCAGTACTTC.